This T cell receptor beta chain was retrieved from a study of Ad26.COV2.S vaccination and SARS-CoV-2 variants. The CDR3 has 13 residues. Germline V CDR1 and CDR2: SGHDT, YYEEEE. V lost 5 bases to trimming and J lost 9 bases; unmatched junction nucleotides: 9. The sample holds a few counts of this clone. The target antigen is unknown. Study outcomes and limitations: Spike-specific TCR breadth in vaccine recipients exceeded that seen in placebo recipients.

Described treatment: some 20 received Ad26.COV2.S at low or high dose, single or two shots; several received placebo; per-sample allocation not given. The samples were gathered on day 63 after the first injection of vaccine or placebo. Repertoires were generated with immunoSEQ multiplex PCR, while TCRdb's copy carries only in-frame clones and drops some. This sample has about 400,000 clones, with about 91% found just once. The TCR comes from a person aged 18-65 years who received the Ad26.COV2.S COVID-19 vaccine or a placebo. Source: peripheral blood, taken in a trial of Ad26.COV2.S vaccine versus placebo. The chain uses TRBV5-6 and TRBJ2-7; 9 bases agree with TRBD1. The CDR3 protein is CASSRPGQGGQYF. The CDR3 bases are TGTGCCAGCAGTCGTCCGGGACAGGGTGGGCAGTACTTC.